These 29 T cell receptor beta chains were sequenced from one sample in a study of T cell responses to AZD1222 COVID-19 vaccine. Measured with immunoSEQ multiplex PCR; TCRdb has only the in-frame clones, and not every one. The sample has about 160,000 clones, approximately 90% seen once. Sequencing used peripheral blood, obtained 28 days after the second AZD1222 dose. Receptors originate from an adult who received the AZD1222 COVID-19 vaccine.

This clone appeared once. DNA for the CDR3: TGTGCCAGCAGCTTAAGAGGGCTAGCAGAGACCCAGTACTTC. This encodes CASSLRGLAETQYF. This rearrangement joins TRBV11-1 to TRBJ2-5; possible D gene TRBD2, 5 bases. V was shortened by 2 bases and J by 4 bases, with 11 bases between the two germline ends. This CDR3 spans 14 amino acids. Germline lookup yields CDR1 SGHAT and CDR2 FQDESV (reference sequence). Drawing the rest from reference TRBV11-1 and TRBJ2-5, the complete variable domain is EAEVAQSPRYKITEKSQAVAFWCDPISGHATLYWYRQILGQGPELLVQFQDESVVDDSQLPKDRFSAERLKGVDSTLKIQPAELGDSAMYLCASSLRGLAETQYFGPGTRLLVL.

V usage is TRBV7-8 and J usage is TRBJ2-2, with D hard to call. V gave up 1 base and J gave up 2 bases, with 11 bases separating them. This CDR3 has 16 amino acids. Germline lookup yields CDR1 SGHVS and CDR2 FQNEAQ. CDR3 region: CASSLGVSANTGELFF. In DNA form, the CDR3 reads TGTGCCAGCAGCTTAGGAGTATCGGCCAACACCGGGGAGCTGTTTTTT.

The chain is built from TRBV5-4 and TRBJ2-2; a possible D gene is TRBD2 (5 bases). Trimming left V 4 bases short and J 0 bases short, with 16 bases between. The CDR3 loop spans 17 amino acids. CDR1 is SGHNT, CDR2 YYREEE, per germline (reference sequence). The CDR3 spells CASSRGSDYPNTGELFF. CDR3 sequence (DNA): TGTGCCAGCAGCCGCGGGTCGGATTATCCGAACACCGGGGAGCTGTTTTTT.

The gene calls are TRBV5-4 and TRBJ1-6; 8 nucleotides agree with TRBD1. The CDR3 is 15 residues long. CDR1 is SGHNT and CDR2 is YYREEE in the germline V gene (reference sequence). The junction had 6 bases not matched to a gene; V was cut back by 1 base and J by 9 bases. The CDR3, as DNA: TGTGCCAGCAGCTTGATTGGACAGGGCGGTTCACCCCTCCACTTT. Its translation: CASSLIGQGGSPLHF.

The chain is built from TRBV4-2 and TRBJ1-3; D is perhaps TRBD1 (5 bases). V lost 5 bases and J lost 5, with 13 bases in between. The CDR3 totals 14 residues. CDR1 and CDR2 from the germline V gene are LGHNA and YNFKEQ. In DNA, the CDR3 is TGTGCCAGCAGCAACCGGGACGGAAGAAACACCATATATTTT. This encodes CASSNRDGRNTIYF.

The chain is built from TRBV4-1 and TRBJ1-2, with a possible D match to TRBD1 (5 bases). Germline V lookup: CDR1 MGHRA, CDR2 YSYEKL. Trimming removed 3 bases at V and 4 bases at J, with 9 bases between. The CDR3 is 13 amino acids. CDR3 sequence reads: CASSQGRFYGYTF. The CDR3 DNA is TGCGCCAGCAGCCAGGGACGGTTCTATGGCTACACCTTC.

This clone was seen just once. The chain couples TRBV2 to TRBJ1-1; 7 bases match TRBD1. Germline CDR1 is SNHLY and CDR2 is FYNNEI. Trimming cost V 8 bases and J 4 bases; bases outside gene matches: 7. The CDR3 covers 13 residues. The CDR3 sequence: CASSDRTGTEAFF. The CDR3 bases are TGTGCCAGCTCGGACAGGACGGGCACTGAAGCTTTCTTT.

The chain couples TRBV24-1 to TRBJ1-4; 10 bases map to TRBD1. The V and J ends lost 2 bases and 8 bases, in that order; junction bases with no gene match: 10. Germline CDR1 reads KGHDR; CDR2 reads SFDVKD. CDR3 length: 17 residues. The CDR3 region has the DNA TGTGCCACCAGTGATTCCCCCGGGACAGGGGTCGGAGAAAAACTGTTTTTT. It is translated as CATSDSPGTGVGEKLFF.

V is TRBV30 and J is TRBJ2-7; 8 bases are a match to TRBD2. With 2 bases clipped from V and 5 bases from J, the junction kept 8 bases outside the gene matches. Germline CDR1 GTSNPN, CDR2 SVGIG (reference sequence). CDR3 length equals 14 residues. CDR3: CAWSHGRASNEQYF. The CDR3 DNA is TGTGCCTGGAGTCACGGGAGGGCCTCGAACGAGCAGTACTTC. The full variable domain, rest sourced from reference TRBV30 and TRBJ2-7, is SQTIHQWPATLVQPVGSPLSLECTVEGTSNPNLYWYRQAAGRGLQLLFYSVGIGQISSEVPQNLSASRPQDRQFILSSKKLLLSDSGFYLCAWSHGRASNEQYFGPGTRLTVT.

The chain employs TRBV27 and TRBJ2-7, with TRBD1 matching over 9 bases. The V segment lost 7 bases and the J segment 2 bases; nucleotides outside the gene matches: 9. There are 15 residues in the CDR3. Germline V lookup: CDR1 MNHEY, CDR2 SMNVEV (reference sequence). The CDR3 loop is CASKSRDRAPYEQYF. CDR3 bases: TGTGCCAGCAAATCCCGGGACAGGGCGCCCTACGAGCAGTACTTC.

This chain's CDR3 is CASSHGGSGNTIYF. The CDR3 DNA follows: TGTGCCAGCAGCCACGGGGGCTCTGGAAACACCATATATTTT. V usage is TRBV3-1 (or the pseudogene TRBV3-2) and J usage is TRBJ1-3; tentatively, D is TRBD1 (5 bases). The germline V gene encodes CDR1 LGHDT and CDR2 YNNKEL (reference sequence). V was clipped by 3 bases and J by 0 bases, with 6 bases between them. This CDR3 is built from 14 residues.

This clone was found a few times. The chain recombines TRBV6-1 with TRBJ2-7; TRBD2 might be the D (5 bases). V gave up 0 bases and J gave up 2 bases, with 14 bases separating them. Per the germline V gene, CDR1 is MNHNS and CDR2 is SASEGT. CDR3 size: 16 residues. The CDR3 loop reads CASSEAWRKGTYEQYF. DNA of the CDR3: TGTGCCAGCAGTGAAGCTTGGAGGAAGGGAACCTACGAGCAGTACTTC.

This chain links TRBV27 with TRBJ1-2; 8 bases fit TRBD1. The CDR3 runs to 14 residues. Germline CDR1 MNHEY, CDR2 SMNVEV (reference sequence). Trimming took 2 bases from V and 2 from J; bases not matched to a gene: 1. CDR3 nucleotides: TGTGCCAGCAGTTTACAGGGGGCGAACTATGGCTACACCTTC. Amino acid sequence: CASSLQGANYGYTF.

V and J are TRBV6-5 and TRBJ1-1; D gene unclear. This CDR3 has 13 amino acids. The V and J ends lost 6 bases and 8 bases respectively, with 16 bases between them. CDR1 and CDR2 from the germline V gene are MNHEY and SVGAGI. The CDR3 region is CASSPSGGLEAFF. The CDR3 bases are TGTGCCAGCAGCCCCTCCGGAGGGCTCGAAGCTTTCTTT.

This clone was counted between two and nine times. This rearrangement joins TRBV27 to TRBJ2-2; 8 bases line up with TRBD2. The length of the CDR3 is 14 residues. In germline, CDR1 is MNHEY, CDR2 SMNVEV (reference sequence). V lost 3 bases and J lost 4; bases outside the gene matches: 1. The CDR3 reads CASSFGTSTGELFF. In nucleotides, the CDR3 is TGTGCCAGCAGTTTTGGGACTAGCACCGGGGAGCTGTTTTTT.

This rearrangement joins TRBV6-6 to TRBJ2-1; TRBD2 matches 7 bases. V trimming: 2 bases; J trimming: 3 bases; junction bases outside the gene matches: 7. Germline V lookup: CDR1 MNHNY, CDR2 SVGAGI (reference sequence). This CDR3 contains 16 residues. Here the CDR3 DNA reads TGTGCCAGCAGTTACCGCACGTCGGGGGGCTACAATGAGCAGTTCTTC. Its protein is CASSYRTSGGYNEQFF.

The rearrangement joins TRBV30 to TRBJ2-5, with 7 bases identical to TRBD2. V trimming: 0 bases; J trimming: 11 bases; junction bases outside the gene matches: 9. Germline V gene lookup returns CDR1 GTSNPN and CDR2 SVGIG (reference sequence). The CDR3 is 13 amino acids. The CDR3, as DNA: TGTGCCTGGAGTGTACACTCGGGAGGTGGACAGTACTTC. Translating gives CAWSVHSGGGQYF.

This chain uses TRBV7-9 with TRBJ2-5; D may match TRBD1 or TRBD2 (6 bases each). CDR3 length: 13 residues. Trimming removed 5 bases at V and 5 bases at J, with 12 bases between. Germline CDR1 and CDR2: SEHNR and FQNEAQ (reference sequence). The DNA for the CDR3 is TGTGCCAGCAGCGACTCGGGGGCGGAGACCCAGTACTTC. Its protein product is CASSDSGAETQYF.

The rearrangement uses TRBV18 and TRBJ1-1; D is undetermined. The CDR3 consists of 15 residues. Germline assignment: CDR1 KGHSH and CDR2 LQKENI. Trimming shortened V by 4 bases and J by 4 bases, and 16 bases separated the two germline ends. The DNA for the CDR3 is TGTGCCAGCTCACTCCAAAAGGGTGAGGGCACTGAAGCTTTCTTT. It specifies CASSLQKGEGTEAFF.

This clone was found once. CDR3: CASSLVLAPYEQYF. The CDR3 bases are TGTGCCAGCAGTTTGGTGCTAGCGCCCTACGAGCAGTACTTC. The J gene is TRBJ2-7, the V gene TRBV27, with D perhaps TRBD2 (6 bases). The CDR3 contains 14 residues. Germline V gene data show CDR1 as MNHEY and CDR2 as SMNVEV (reference sequence). Trimming left V 3 bases short and J 2 bases short, with 11 bases between.

CDR3 amino acids: CSDNRVGYGYTF. The CDR3 DNA reads as TGCAGCGACAACAGGGTGGGCTATGGCTACACCTTC. V is TRBV29-1 and J is TRBJ1-2; D possibly corresponds to TRBD1 (6 bases). The CDR3 length is 12 residues. Germline V CDR1 and CDR2: SQVTM, ANQGSEA. V lost 7 bases, J lost 4 bases, and 13 bases lay in between.

The genes are TRBV3-1 (or the pseudogene TRBV3-2) and TRBJ1-1; D might be TRBD1 (5 bases). This CDR3 contains 14 residues. V was trimmed by 1 base and J by 4 bases, leaving 10 bases between them. From germline, CDR1 is LGHDT and CDR2 YNNKEL (reference sequence). The CDR3 DNA reads as TGTGCCAGCAGCCAAGGGGGACCCTTCACTGAAGCTTTCTTT. This gives the protein CASSQGGPFTEAFF.

A single count supports this clone. The V call is TRBV27, the J call TRBJ1-1; no clear D. The V end was cut by 8 bases, the J end by 1 base, with 5 bases between. CDR3 length: 11 amino acids. The germline gives CDR1 MNHEY, CDR2 SMNVEV (reference sequence). CDR3 in DNA: TGTGCCAGCGGAGAGAACACTGAAGCTTTCTTT. Encoded protein: CASGENTEAFF.

V is TRBV12-2 and J is TRBJ1-1. TRBV12-2 is labeled a pseudogene. The CDR3 is 14 amino acids. The CDR3 DNA reads TGTGCAAGTCGCTTATTCGTCAGGGACGCTGAAGCTTTCTTT. Protein sequence: CASRLFVRDAEAFF.

The chain recombines TRBV7-9 with TRBJ1-1; D is unresolved. Trimming took off 2 bases at V and 7 bases at J, with 11 bases between the two ends. The CDR3 spans 13 residues. Germline CDR1 reads SEHNR; CDR2 reads FQNEAQ (reference sequence). This chain's CDR3 is CASSLLRANEAFF. CDR3 in DNA: TGTGCCAGCAGCTTACTCCGGGCGAATGAAGCTTTCTTT.

This clone has only a few counts. The chain uses TRBV6-2 or TRBV6-3 and TRBJ2-3; D not certain. V lost 0 bases, J lost 0 bases, and 4 bases lay in between. CDR1 MNHEY and CDR2 SVGEGT come from the germline V gene. The CDR3 length is 14 residues. The CDR3 DNA follows: TGTGCCAGCAGTTACTCGACTAGCACAGATACGCAGTATTTT. Translated, it gives CASSYSTSTDTQYF.

As DNA, the CDR3 is TGTGCCAGCAGGGGGGATGGGGCCCAAGAAAAACTGTTTTTT. It is translated as CASRGDGAQEKLFF. V usage is TRBV2 and J usage is TRBJ1-4, with a possible D match to TRBD1 (5 bases). Germline CDR1 SNHLY, CDR2 FYNNEI. There are 14 residues in the CDR3. The V and J ends lost 6 bases and 8 bases respectively, with 16 bases between them.

The CDR3 sequence: CASSRDGPNTEAFF. CDR3 nucleotides: TGTGCCAGCTCACGAGATGGGCCGAACACTGAAGCTTTCTTT. V and J are TRBV18 and TRBJ1-1; D gene ambiguous. Germline assignment: CDR1 KGHSH and CDR2 LQKENI. Trimming cost V 4 bases and J 1 base, with 10 bases left between them. This CDR3 has 14 residues. The whole variable domain, filled in from reference TRBV18 and TRBJ1-1, reads NAGVMQNPRHLVRRRGQEARLRCSPMKGHSHVYWYRQLPEEGLKFMVYLQKENIIDESGMPKERFSAEFPKEGPSILRIQQVVRGDSAAYFCASSRDGPNTEAFFGQGTRLTVV.

This clone counts as medium-sized (0.01 to 0.1%). The chain has TRBV9 and TRBJ2-2; D is unclear. Germline V gives CDR1 SGDLS, CDR2 YYNGEE. V gave up 1 base and J gave up 2 bases, with 3 bases separating them. The CDR3 totals 13 residues. CDR3: CASSVYNTGELFF. CDR3 nucleotides: TGTGCCAGCAGCGTATACAACACCGGGGAGCTGTTTTTT.